These 6 T cell receptor beta chains were sequenced from one sample in a study of T cells in Graves' hyperthyroidism and ophthalmopathy (dated by TCRdb to the late 2010s). Receptors were amplified or captured by multiplex PCR. The listed sequencing device is Illumina HiSeq 2000. TCR beta CDR3 regions were amplified from RNA transcripts. For the first round of RT-PCR on the TCR CDR3, the HTBI primer set was used together with the Qiagen OneStep RT-PCR kit. The public reads were run again by TCRdb, first through fastp at Q25 and then through MiXCR, and only productive beta chains were kept. CDR3 protein sequences are deduplicated, and each keeps its most common genes and DNA. This sample comprises approximately 520,000 distinct CDR3 sequences, around a quarter of them detected only once. The top ten clones comprise roughly 10% of the sample. The specimen sequenced was blood. These receptors were obtained from a woman aged 25 to 45 with Graves' ophthalmopathy.

In its sample, this clonotype was seen many times. The V call is TRBV29-1, the J call TRBJ1-1, with D perhaps matching TRBD1 (6 bases). Germline lookup yields CDR1 SQVTM and CDR2 ANQGSEA. Trimming shortened V by 2 bases and J by 7 bases, and 20 bases separated the two germline ends. This CDR3 has 15 residues. The DNA for the CDR3 is TGCAGCGTTGAAAATCGGGACCGTCGGACAGATGAAGCTTTCTTT. Its translation: CSVENRDRRTDEAFF.

The rearrangement links TRBV5-1 to TRBJ2-5; D uncertain. This CDR3 region has 16 residues. The V gene's germline CDR1 is SGHRS and CDR2 YFSETQ. The V end was cut by 0 bases, the J end by 1 base, with 13 bases between. Here the CDR3 DNA reads TGCGCCAGCAGCTTGGCCCTAGACATGACCCAAGAGACCCAGTACTTC. Its protein product is CASSLALDMTQETQYF.

This clonotype showed up many times. The conserved final phenylalanine or tryptophan is absent from the CDR3, which likely points to a read error. The CDR3 sequence is CASSITGTGGIEQYL. CDR3 in DNA: TGTGCCAGTAGTATAACCGGGACAGGGGGCATCGAGCAGTACCTC. The chain is built from TRBV19 and TRBJ2-7, with 12 nucleotides matching TRBD1. Germline V gene sequence: CDR1 LNHDA, CDR2 SQIVND (reference sequence). CDR3 length equals 15 residues. Losses at the gene ends were 2 bases for V and 6 bases for J; bases not matched to a gene: 5.

Ten or more counts support this clonotype. The gene calls are TRBV2 and TRBJ1-2; tentatively, D is TRBD1 (5 bases). The CDR3 is made up of 14 amino acids. Trimming removed 3 bases from V and 5 bases from J, with 13 bases in between. Germline V gene sequence: CDR1 SNHLY, CDR2 FYNNEI. This chain's CDR3 is CASSENPTVYGYTF. CDR3 nucleotide sequence: TGTGCCAGCAGTGAGAACCCGACAGTATATGGCTACACCTTC.

V and J are TRBV28 and TRBJ2-7, with D unresolved. This CDR3 region has 12 residues. The germline V gene has CDR1 MDHEN and CDR2 SYDVKM. The V gene lost 6 bases and the J gene lost 4 bases, with 10 bases spanning the gap. CDR3 region: CASSYFEYEQYF. CDR3 nucleotide sequence: TGTGCCAGCAGCTATTTCGAATACGAGCAGTACTTC.

This clonotype came up many times. The rearrangement links TRBV20-1 to TRBJ1-3; TRBD1 might be the D (5 bases). The ends were cut back, 3 bases at V and 3 bases at J, with 12 bases in the middle. The CDR3 extends over 14 amino acids. Germline values: CDR1 DFQATT, CDR2 SNEGSKA (reference sequence). CDR3 region: CSARGGAIGNTIYF. CDR3 sequence (DNA): TGCAGTGCTAGGGGCGGGGCGATTGGAAACACCATATATTTT.